The 26 T cell receptor beta chains below were found in one sample sequenced in a study of response to subunit inactivated influenza vaccine. MiXCR, applied by TCRdb to the RT-PCR reads, yields one record per CDR3 protein. The table records 450,000 to 600,000 distinct CDR3 sequences, roughly 7.6% of them present only once. This specimen consisted of PBMCs from blood, obtained roughly 24 months after vaccination. The receptors were gathered from a man aged 45-69 years who received an inactivated influenza vaccine.

There are many counts of this clonotype. This chain uses TRBV7-9 with TRBJ1-2, with D perhaps matching TRBD1 (5 bases). The V end lost 4 bases, the J end lost 4 bases, and 10 bases lay between the germline ends. In germline, CDR1 is SEHNR, CDR2 FQNEAQ (reference sequence). CDR3 length: 13 amino acids. CDR3 sequence reads: CASSSSGSYGYTF. CDR3 nucleotide sequence: TGTGCCAGCAGCTCATCAGGGAGCTATGGCTACACCTTC.

The chain has TRBV11-2 and TRBJ2-1; the match to TRBD2 covers 12 bases. The length of the CDR3 is 18 residues. CDR1 is SGHAT, CDR2 FQNNGV, per germline. Unmatched junction bases numbered 9, after V lost 1 base and J lost 5 bases. The CDR3 DNA follows: TGTGCCAGCAGCTTAGTAGCCCCTCTAGCGGGAGGGGACAATGAGCAGTTCTTC. This translates into CASSLVAPLAGGDNEQFF.

The chain is built from TRBV28 and TRBJ1-5; D might be TRBD1 (5 bases). With 5 bases removed from V and 0 bases from J, the gap between germline ends came to 17 bases. The CDR3 consists of 17 residues. The germline CDR1 and CDR2 sequences are MDHEN and SYDVKM. CDR3: CASSPYGGRYSNQPQHF. DNA of the CDR3: TGTGCCAGCAGTCCATACGGGGGTCGATATAGCAATCAGCCCCAGCATTTT.

This clonotype was observed a handful of times. The chain uses TRBV2 and TRBJ2-7, with 9 bases identical to TRBD2. The V gene's germline CDR1 is SNHLY and CDR2 FYNNEI. V lost 2 bases and J lost 4; bases outside the gene matches: 6. The CDR3 totals 15 residues. CDR3 region: CASSESLAGRYEQYF. The CDR3 DNA reads TGTGCCAGCAGTGAAAGTCTAGCGGGAAGGTACGAGCAGTACTTC.

This clonotype appeared a few times. The V and J genes are TRBV10-3 and TRBJ2-1; D is ambiguous. The germline V gene encodes CDR1 ENHRY and CDR2 SYGVKD. The V end was cut by 10 bases, the J end by 4 bases, with 17 bases between. The CDR3 length is 14 residues. The CDR3 spells CATAVGMTYNEQFF. CDR3 coding DNA: TGTGCCACCGCTGTGGGGATGACGTACAATGAGCAGTTCTTC.

This clonotype occurred many times. CDR3: CASSLVGSIRETFYEQYF. The CDR3 DNA reads as TGCGCCAGCAGCTTGGTAGGTTCGATCAGGGAAACGTTCTACGAGCAGTACTTC. The chain uses TRBV5-1 and TRBJ2-7; possibly TRBD1 for D (5 bases). This CDR3 comprises 18 residues. Germline CDR1 SGHRS, CDR2 YFSETQ. Between the trimmed V and J ends, which lost 0 bases and 3 bases, there was a span of 22 bases.

This clonotype has a handful of counts. The chain joins TRBV4-2 to TRBJ2-3, with 14 bases aligning to TRBD2. CDR1 is LGHNA and CDR2 is YNFKEQ in the germline V gene. J lost 6 bases, V lost 1 base, and 12 bases had no gene match. This CDR3 is 19 amino acids long. The CDR3 protein is CASSQAGTSGSLMFDTQYF. In nucleotides, the CDR3 is TGTGCCAGCAGCCAAGCCGGGACTAGCGGGAGTTTGATGTTTGATACGCAGTATTTT.

The chain combines TRBV7-9 with TRBJ2-3; no definite D call. V lost 5 bases, J lost 4 bases, and 16 bases lay in between. CDR1 SEHNR and CDR2 FQNEAQ come from the germline V gene (reference sequence). The CDR3 spans 15 residues. CDR3 sequence (DNA): TGTGCCAGCAGCAGTACCATGCACGGCCCAGATACGCAGTATTTT. Translated: CASSSTMHGPDTQYF.

This clonotype showed up many times. This chain links TRBV29-1 with TRBJ2-1; D could derive from TRBD1 or TRBD2 (6 bases each). V dropped 3 bases and J dropped 4 bases, with 13 bases sitting between them. The CDR3 is made up of 14 amino acids. Germline V gene sequence: CDR1 SQVTM, CDR2 ANQGSEA. CDR3 sequence reads: CSVDIRGAYNEQFF. Here the CDR3 DNA reads TGCAGCGTTGACATAAGGGGGGCATACAATGAGCAGTTCTTC.

This clonotype was observed at least ten times. This rearrangement joins TRBV20-1 to TRBJ2-5; D is undetermined. The CDR3 runs 13 residues. From germline, CDR1 is DFQATT and CDR2 SNEGSKA (reference sequence). Trimming removed 3 bases from V and 1 base from J, with 9 bases in between. In nucleotides, the CDR3 is TGCAGTGCTAGGGGTCCAGCCCAAGAGACCCAGTACTTC. Encoded protein: CSARGPAQETQYF.

This clonotype has ten or more counts. The chain recombines TRBV12-3 or TRBV12-4 with TRBJ2-1, with 8 bases that match TRBD2. V was pared by 3 bases and J by 7 bases, with 11 bases of the junction left unmatched. CDR3 length: 16 residues. The CDR3 nucleotides read TGTGCCAGCAGTTTGACGGTAGCGGGGTTGAATAATGAGCAGTTCTTC. Its translation: CASSLTVAGLNNEQFF.

CDR3 region: CASSYSYSSYEQYF. The CDR3 coding sequence is TGTGCCAGCAGTTACTCGTACAGCTCCTACGAGCAGTACTTC. V gene TRBV6-5 combines with J gene TRBJ2-7, with unresolved D. Trimming took 0 bases from V and 0 from J, leaving 6 bases between them. The CDR3 runs 14 residues. The germline gives CDR1 MNHEY, CDR2 SVGAGI.

This chain connects TRBV10-3 to TRBJ2-1; possible D gene TRBD2, 6 bases. The CDR3 spans 16 residues. The V gene's germline CDR1 is ENHRY and CDR2 SYGVKD. The V and J ends lost 6 bases and 2 bases respectively, with 17 bases between them. The CDR3 spells CAISGQGSGAYNEQFF. The CDR3 nucleotides read TGTGCCATCAGCGGACAAGGTTCGGGGGCCTACAATGAGCAGTTCTTC.

This clonotype was counted a few times. J is TRBJ1-4 and V is TRBV4-3; 7 bases fit TRBD1. Germline assignment: CDR1 LGHNA and CDR2 YSLEER. The CDR3 length is 19 residues. V was clipped by 1 base and J by 5 bases; unmatched bases: 16. The CDR3 nucleotides read TGCGCCAGCAGCCAAGCCCATCAGGGGGGGATGATAAAGAATGAAAAACTGTTTTTT. Translated: CASSQAHQGGMIKNEKLFF.

This clonotype has just a few counts. The chain carries TRBV4-3 and TRBJ2-2, with 10 bases fitting TRBD1. V shed 1 base, J shed 5 bases, and the junction held 4 bases outside the gene matches. Germline CDR1 and CDR2: LGHNA and YSLEER. CDR3 length: 16 amino acids. CDR3 residues: CASSQGDRGVTGELFF. The DNA for the CDR3 is TGCGCCAGCAGCCAAGGGGACAGGGGAGTAACCGGGGAGCTGTTTTTT.

This clonotype appeared many times. The CDR3 sequence is CASPDRYNEQFF. In DNA, the CDR3 is TGTGCCAGTCCCGACAGGTACAATGAGCAGTTCTTC. The chain uses TRBV7-9 and TRBJ2-1, with D maybe TRBD1 (6 bases). V was pared by 9 bases and J by 4 bases, with 10 bases between. The CDR3 length is 12 residues. Germline-derived CDR1 and CDR2 are SEHNR and FQNEAQ (reference sequence).

This clonotype was counted ten times or more. The genes are TRBV6-1 and TRBJ2-7; D might be TRBD1 (5 bases). Trimming stripped 6 bases from V and 4 bases from J, with 10 bases between. Germline values: CDR1 MNHNS, CDR2 SASEGT. This CDR3 is built from 12 residues. The CDR3 DNA sequence: TGTGCCAGCAGAGAATCAGGGTACGAGCAGTACTTC. Encoded protein: CASRESGYEQYF.

This clonotype has just a few counts. V is TRBV7-2 and J is TRBJ1-1; maybe TRBD1 (5 bases). Per germline, CDR1 SGHTA and CDR2 FQGNSA. Trimming left V 3 bases short and J 5 bases short, with 13 bases between. The CDR3 spans 14 residues. CDR3: CASSFARARTEAFF. The CDR3 DNA is TGTGCCAGCAGCTTTGCCAGGGCTCGGACTGAAGCTTTCTTT.

At least ten counts were recorded for this clonotype. The chain employs TRBV6-2 or TRBV6-3 and TRBJ1-2; D remains ambiguous. CDR3 size: 13 residues. Germline loops: CDR1 MNHEY, CDR2 SVGEGT. Trimming removed 7 bases from V and 5 bases from J, with 14 bases in between. The CDR3 coding sequence is TGTGCCAGCACCAAAGCCCAGCATTATGGCTACACCTTC. Its protein is CASTKAQHYGYTF.

The rearrangement links TRBV7-8 to TRBJ2-7, with 10 nucleotides matching TRBD1. This CDR3 is built from 15 residues. Germline V gene sequence: CDR1 SGHVS, CDR2 FQNEAQ. The V gene end was trimmed by 5 bases and the J gene end by 2 bases; junction bases not matched to a gene: 6. CDR3 bases: TGTGCCAGCAGCCCTAGGGGGACAGGGGCCTACGAGCAGTACTTC. Its protein product is CASSPRGTGAYEQYF.

This clonotype was seen only a few times. The chain combines TRBV7-6 with TRBJ2-2, with 12 bases lining up with TRBD2. The germline V gene has CDR1 SGHVS and CDR2 FNYEAQ. The CDR3 has 18 amino acids. With V trimmed by 3 bases and J by 3 bases, 8 bases remained unmatched. DNA for the CDR3: TGTGCCAGCAGCTTTCCTAGCGGGAGGGCAATGGACACCGGGGAGCTGTTTTTT. Translated: CASSFPSGRAMDTGELFF.

The chain couples TRBV20-1 to TRBJ2-5; D unclear. The germline V gene encodes CDR1 DFQATT and CDR2 SNEGSKA (reference sequence). The CDR3 length is 14 residues. V shed 3 bases and J shed 1 base, with 12 bases lying between them. This CDR3 is CSASRVLGQETQYF. The CDR3 DNA reads TGCAGTGCTAGTAGGGTGCTAGGCCAAGAGACCCAGTACTTC.

J is TRBJ2-5 and V is TRBV10-3; 8 nucleotides align to TRBD2. Germline V CDR1 and CDR2: ENHRY, SYGVKD. This CDR3 spans 13 amino acids. V lost 4 bases and J lost 4; bases outside the gene matches: 2. The CDR3: CAISGTSGETQYF. In DNA form, the CDR3 reads TGTGCCATCAGTGGAACTAGCGGAGAGACCCAGTACTTC.

V is TRBV18 and J is TRBJ2-7; 7 nucleotides align to TRBD2. The germline gives CDR1 KGHSH, CDR2 LQKENI. The CDR3 loop spans 15 amino acids. V shed 3 bases, J shed 2 bases, and the junction held 7 bases outside the gene matches. In nucleotides, the CDR3 is TGTGCCAGCTCACCGTCAGTGGGGGGGGCCTACGAGCAGTACTTC. Encoded protein: CASSPSVGGAYEQYF.

This clonotype was detected ten times or more. The chain joins TRBV7-9 to TRBJ2-3; 9 nucleotides line up with TRBD2. There are 17 residues in the CDR3. The J segment lost 4 bases and the V segment lost 1 base, leaving 9 bases of the junction unmatched. Germline-derived CDR1 and CDR2 are SEHNR and FQNEAQ (reference sequence). The CDR3: CASSLGGSGTSPDTQYF. The CDR3 DNA reads as TGTGCCAGCAGCTTAGGGGGCTCCGGGACTAGCCCAGATACGCAGTATTTT.

Points on this clonotype: A much larger clone differs from this one at a single base, so this may be a read error. J is TRBJ2-2 and V is TRBV12-3 or TRBV12-4; D call uncertain. The CDR3 runs 13 residues. V gave up 5 bases and J gave up 1 base, with 5 bases separating them. This CDR3 reads CASSRVNTGELFF. As DNA, the CDR3 is TGTGCCAGCAGTAGAGTGAACACCGGGGAGCTGTTTTTT.